This T cell receptor (beta chain) derives from a study of blood T cell repertoires in COVID-19 (dated by TCRdb to the early 2020s). For context, the study as a whole: The collaborator samples originated in the United States, Italy and Spain and spanned the acute and convalescent phases of COVID-19. The material from the prospective study consisted of cDNA or gDNA derived from T cells, B-cell-depleted T cells, or PBMCs. Subjects who had been exposed to COVID-19, were actively infected with it, or had recovered from it provided the deeply sampled blood TCRbeta repertoires that made up the dataset. The repertoires were released in a freely available public database intended as a resource for research on the immune response to SARS-CoV-2. Samples came from the ongoing ImmuneRACE study (first 160 participants) plus 1,254 subjects from 6 global collaborators. Sample metadata almost always included a de-identified subject ID, COVID-19 status, age in years and sex. Where available, HLA class I and class II types were obtained from metadata supplied by the sample provider rather than from assay-based typing. Overall study results and their limits: How much clinical and demographic metadata was included differed by source and by participant, and the metadata was provided uncurated.

CDR1 and CDR2 are drawn from the germline V gene: SGHAT, FQNNGV. The CDR3 runs 15 amino acids, cysteine and phenylalanine included. CDR3 DNA is the only sequence kept; it has 45 bases, read in frame from the first base. Trimming removed 2 bases from V and 1 base from J; the gene matches leave 4 bases unexplained. TCRbeta CDR3 regions were amplified from genomic DNA by means of the immunoSEQ Assay, a bias-controlled multiplex PCR. The authors' pipeline ran thus. Within the assay, amplification of reference gene primers was used to estimate how many nucleated cells each sample contained. To quantify the absolute abundance of each unique TCRbeta CDR3 rearrangement, sequence reads were collapsed and filtered. For each sample, productive Simpson clonality was calculated by taking the square root of Simpson's diversity index across productive rearrangements. TCRdb's version of the immuneACCESS table is confined to in-frame rearrangements and falls short of the full clone set. An unresolved V gene accounts for under half of the shortfall where checked; the remainder is of unknown origin. For V, J and clone size, that table is used; D and trimming come from the DNA. This sample comprises about 100,000 clones, approximately 84% of them detected only once. In total, the top ten clones hold 17% of the sample.

As regards this clone: Its binding antigen is unknown. No quality values exist for individual bases; no much larger clone is one base distant.

Each collaborating institution followed its own protocols to collect whole blood in K2EDTA tubes. For TCRbeta analysis, collaborators shipped samples as frozen whole blood, isolated PBMCs, or DNA extracted from either of those sample types. Sequencing was carried out using peripheral blood. This TCR was sampled from an older woman with acute or convalescent COVID-19. The rearrangement combines TRBV11-2 with TRBJ1-1, and 7 junction bases match TRBD1. Here the CDR3 is given as CASSLTPGGNTEAFF. In nucleotide form, the sequence is TGTGCCAGCAGCTTAACGCCAGGGGGGAACACTGAAGCTTTCTTT.